This TCR beta chain stems from a study of graft-versus-host responses after intestinal transplantation. Concerning this clone: Its specificity is unknown.

Trimming removed 3 bases at V and 3 bases at J, with 29 bases between. The CDR3 is 20 residues long. Germline assignment: CDR1 MGHRA and CDR2 YSYEKL. Study-level results: Allografts from individuals with graft-donor T cell macrochimerism displayed high graft-versus-host to host-versus-graft clonal ratios. GvH clones surfaced in recipient marrow, some emerging earlier in ileum or blood. Association was observed between peak circulating GvH clone levels and early post-transplant HvG declines.

Profiling relied on immunoSEQ multiplex PCR, and the TCRdb table lists in-frame clones only, not all of them. The sample contains approximately 79,000 clones, approximately 78% of which appear only once. Sequenced here: unstimulated CD4+ T cells sorted from spleen or lymph node cells, sampled before intestinal transplant. The V call is TRBV4-1, the J call TRBJ1-2, with TRBD1 as a possible D gene (5 bases). This clonotype was sampled from a human donor who received an intestinal transplant. DNA of the CDR3: TGCGCCAGCAGCCAGGCTCCGCGACCGGGACCGAGGAGGGGCGACTATGGCTACACCTTC. Translating gives CASSQAPRPGPRRGDYGYTF.